This record covers a single T cell receptor beta chain. Its matching antigen is unknown. This specimen comes from a study of spatial heterogeneity in lung cancer. The wider study: The 55 to 90 donors had untreated early-stage non-small cell lung cancer. Available follow-up PBMC samples, collected a median of about two years post-resection, were sequenced.

TCR cDNA molecules were tagged individually, and each one carried a unique molecular identifier. Each CDR3 protein gets one entry after TCRdb re-called the 5' RACE reads with MiXCR. In the table there are under 150,000 distinct CDR3 sequences, about 12% of which are singletons. Germline CDR1 is SGHVS and CDR2 is FQNEAQ. Deletions cut 5 bases from V and 6 bases from J, with 19 bases between. The CDR3 length is 16 residues. Study-level results: Resection blood, more than follow-up blood, showed ubiquitous expanded tumor TCRs.

Time point described: blood at routine non-recurrence follow-up after resection. Whole RNA obtained from tumor, nontumor lung or frozen PBMC underwent sequencing without sorting. The chain uses TRBV7-8 and TRBJ2-2; D remains unclear. The TCR sequence derives from a male donor with early-stage non-small cell lung cancer. Material: PBMCs, obtained at follow-up. The CDR3 loop reads CASSPVFPPDPGELFF. In nucleotides, the CDR3 is TGTGCCAGCAGCCCCGTATTCCCCCCCGACCCCGGGGAGCTGTTTTTT.